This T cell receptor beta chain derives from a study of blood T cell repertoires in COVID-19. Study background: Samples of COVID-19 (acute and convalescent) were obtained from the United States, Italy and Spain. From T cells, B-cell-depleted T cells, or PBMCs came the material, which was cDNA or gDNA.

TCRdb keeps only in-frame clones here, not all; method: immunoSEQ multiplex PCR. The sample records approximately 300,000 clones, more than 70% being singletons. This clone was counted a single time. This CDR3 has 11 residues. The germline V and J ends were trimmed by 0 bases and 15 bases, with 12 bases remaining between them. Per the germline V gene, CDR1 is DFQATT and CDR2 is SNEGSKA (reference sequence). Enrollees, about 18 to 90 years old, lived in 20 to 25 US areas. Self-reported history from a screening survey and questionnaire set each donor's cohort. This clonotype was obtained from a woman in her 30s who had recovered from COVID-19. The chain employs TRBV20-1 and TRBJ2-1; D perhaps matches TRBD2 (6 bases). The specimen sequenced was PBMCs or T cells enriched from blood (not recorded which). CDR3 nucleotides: TGCAGTGCTAGAGATTTGGGGGAGGTGTTCTTC. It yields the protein CSARDLGEVFF.